These 23 T cell receptor beta chains came from one sample sequenced in a study of CD4 T cells in relation to SARS-CoV-2 and coronaviruses. Profiling relied on immunoSEQ multiplex PCR, and the TCRdb table lists in-frame clones only, not all of them. The data hold 35,000 to 40,000 clones, with 80% to 90% observed a single time. Sequenced material: memory CD4+ T cells from PBMCs. These receptors originate from an adult with COVID-19.

This clone was counted once. The CDR3 DNA reads as TGTGCCAGCAGCTTAGACGGGACTTTCAATCAGCCCCAGCATTTT. Amino acid sequence: CASSLDGTFNQPQHF. The rearrangement joins TRBV11-2 to TRBJ1-5; tentatively, D is TRBD1 (5 bases). The germline gives CDR1 SGHAT, CDR2 FQNNGV. This CDR3 has 15 residues. V was cut by 0 bases and J by 3 bases, with 9 bases left in between. The whole variable domain, remainder taken from reference TRBV11-2 and TRBJ1-5, is EAGVAQSPRYKIIEKRQSVAFWCNPISGHATLYWYQQILGQGPKLLIQFQNNGVVDDSQLPKDRFSAERLKGVDSTLKIQPAKLEDSAVYLCASSLDGTFNQPQHFGDGTRLSIL.

The chain employs TRBV29-1 and TRBJ2-7, with 7 bases that match TRBD2. V lost 4 bases to trimming and J lost 2 bases; unmatched junction nucleotides: 5. The CDR3 consists of 13 residues. Germline loops: CDR1 SQVTM, CDR2 ANQGSEA. The CDR3 loop reads CSVVMREPYEQYF. DNA of the CDR3: TGCAGCGTTGTAATGCGGGAGCCCTACGAGCAGTACTTC.

On this clone: No DNA is shown, since the ends of the CDR3 on it are uncertain; the CDR3 is the one TCRdb lists. The chain employs TRBV21-1 and TRBJ2-5; whether TRBD2, the table's D call, matches the DNA was not checked. TRBV21-1 represents a pseudogene. The CDR3 is made up of 15 amino acids, end residues included. The CDR3 sequence: CASSKVGGGTETQYF.

The chain uses TRBV7-9 and TRBJ2-1; D perhaps matches TRBD2 (6 bases). The V end was cut by 6 bases, the J end by 1 base, with 10 bases between. CDR3 length: 14 residues. Germline values: CDR1 SEHNR, CDR2 FQNEAQ (reference sequence). The CDR3, as DNA: TGTGCCAGCAGACGGGAGCCGTCCTACAATGAGCAGTTCTTC. Its translation is CASRREPSYNEQFF. Full variable domain (outside the CDR3, taken from reference TRBV7-9 and TRBJ2-1): DTGVSQNPRHKITKRGQNVTFRCDPISEHNRLYWYRQTLGQGPEFLTYFQNEAQLEKSRLLSDRFSAERPKGSFSTLEIQRTEQGDSAMYLCASRREPSYNEQFFGPGTRLTVL.

V is TRBV3-1 (or the pseudogene TRBV3-2) and J is TRBJ2-7, with 7 bases matching TRBD1. Germline V gives CDR1 LGHDT, CDR2 YNNKEL (reference sequence). V shed 3 bases and J 4 bases; nucleotides not matched to a gene: 6. CDR3 length equals 14 residues. CDR3 residues: CASSQGDRIYEQYF. CDR3 in DNA: TGTGCCAGCAGCCAGGGGGACAGAATTTACGAGCAGTACTTC.

The chain is built from TRBV27 and TRBJ2-2; D tentatively reads TRBD1 or TRBD2 (5 bases each). Trimming shortened V by 0 bases and J by 3 bases, and 14 bases separated the two germline ends. This CDR3 is built from 17 residues. Germline values: CDR1 MNHEY, CDR2 SMNVEV (reference sequence). CDR3: CASSLSMRGDYTGELFF. The CDR3 coding sequence is TGTGCCAGCAGTTTATCGATGAGGGGAGATTACACCGGGGAGCTGTTTTTT.

The chain recombines TRBV2 with TRBJ2-2; 7 bases line up with TRBD1. The CDR3 has 13 residues. V gave up 6 bases and J gave up 4 bases; unmatched junction bases: 2. Germline V gives CDR1 SNHLY, CDR2 FYNNEI. CDR3 protein: CASSRDSTGELFF. In DNA, the CDR3 is TGTGCCAGCAGCCGGGACAGCACCGGGGAGCTGTTTTTT.

This chain joins TRBV21-1 and TRBJ2-1; TRBD1, as called in the table, went unchecked against the DNA. TRBV21-1 is assigned pseudogene status. CDR3 length: 15 residues. In DNA form, the CDR3 reads TGTGCCAGCAGCACATCAGGCCTCCTCTGCGATGAGCAGTTCTTC. Translated, it gives CASSTSGLLCDEQFF.

The chain carries TRBV7-2 and TRBJ2-1; D is unclear. Germline V gene data show CDR1 as SGHTA and CDR2 as FQGNSA. V lost 0 bases and J lost 4, with 10 bases in between. The CDR3 is 15 residues long. This CDR3 is CASSLARNAYNEQFF. The CDR3 DNA is TGTGCCAGCAGCTTAGCGCGAAACGCGTACAATGAGCAGTTCTTC.

CDR3 in DNA: TGTGCCAGTACCAACGGTGGGACAACTAACTATGGCTACACCTTC. Amino acid sequence: CASTNGGTTNYGYTF. The rearrangement links TRBV19 to TRBJ1-2; a possible D gene is TRBD1 (6 bases). Trimming removed 7 bases from V and 0 bases from J, with 15 bases in between. CDR1 and CDR2 (germline): LNHDA, SQIVND (reference sequence). This CDR3 is 15 amino acids long.

V usage is TRBV7-3 and J usage is TRBJ2-3; possibly TRBD2 for D (5 bases). Germline values: CDR1 SGHTA, CDR2 FQGTGA. This CDR3 is built from 15 residues. The V end was cut by 3 bases, the J end by 2 bases, with 12 bases between. The CDR3 is CASSFRASPTDTQYF. In DNA, the CDR3 is TGTGCCAGCAGCTTTAGGGCTAGCCCCACAGATACGCAGTATTTT.

J is TRBJ2-5 and V is TRBV6-6, with D possibly being TRBD2 (5 bases). Germline loops: CDR1 MNHNY, CDR2 SVGAGI (reference sequence). Trimming pared 5 bases from V and 0 bases from J, leaving 7 bases between. CDR3 length equals 13 residues. The CDR3 reads CASSRGYQETQYF. CDR3 nucleotides: TGTGCCAGCAGTCGCGGGTACCAAGAGACCCAGTACTTC.

The chain couples TRBV28 to TRBJ2-3, with a possible D match to TRBD1 (5 bases). V was trimmed by 4 bases and J by 5 bases, leaving 19 bases between them. This CDR3 spans 16 amino acids. CDR1 is MDHEN and CDR2 is SYDVKM in the germline V gene. The CDR3 protein is CASSSRVQGLEDTQYF. CDR3 DNA: TGTGCCAGCAGTTCCCGTGTCCAGGGTCTCGAAGATACGCAGTATTTT.

This clone turned up a few times. The chain couples TRBV5-4 to TRBJ2-5; TRBD2 matches at 9 bases. The length of the CDR3 is 15 residues. CDR1 SGHNT and CDR2 YYREEE come from the germline V gene (reference sequence). The V gene end was trimmed by 6 bases and the J gene end by 5 bases; junction bases not matched to a gene: 11. The CDR3 region has the DNA TGTGCCAGCACCAATTCCGGCGGGAGGGGGGAGACCCAGTACTTC. Protein product: CASTNSGGRGETQYF.

The chain links TRBV2 to TRBJ2-7; D is unresolved. The CDR3 length is 15 residues. Trimming removed 1 base at V and 3 bases at J, with 13 bases between. Germline CDR1 and CDR2: SNHLY and FYNNEI. CDR3 amino acids: CASSEETRRNYEQYF. Written as DNA, the CDR3 is TGTGCCAGCAGTGAAGAGACGCGTAGGAACTACGAGCAGTACTTC. Drawing the rest from reference TRBV2 and TRBJ2-7, the complete variable domain is EPEVTQTPSHQVTQMGQEVILRCVPISNHLYFYWYRQILGQKVEFLVSFYNNEISEKSEIFDDQFSVERPDGSNFTLKIRSTKLEDSAMYFCASSEETRRNYEQYFGPGTRLTVT.

This chain links TRBV27 with TRBJ1-6; D possibly corresponds to TRBD1 (5 bases). The CDR3 has 17 residues. Germline V gene sequence: CDR1 MNHEY, CDR2 SMNVEV (reference sequence). V dropped 3 bases and J dropped 2 bases, with 14 bases sitting between them. The CDR3 DNA follows: TGTGCCAGCAGTTTTGGTCCCAGGGACGCCTATAATTCACCCCTCCACTTT. This codes for CASSFGPRDAYNSPLHF.

The rearrangement uses TRBV12-3 or TRBV12-4 and TRBJ1-2; a possible D gene is TRBD1 (6 bases). The CDR3 contains 13 residues. Trimming pared 6 bases from V and 1 base from J, leaving 9 bases between. The CDR3 DNA follows: TGTGCCAGCAGAGGGGGAGATAACTATGGCTACACCTTC. It translates to CASRGGDNYGYTF.

The J gene is TRBJ2-7, the V gene TRBV28; the D gene is possibly TRBD2 (6 bases). Germline CDR1 MDHEN, CDR2 SYDVKM. V lost 4 bases, J lost 2 bases, and 15 bases lay in between. CDR3 length equals 15 residues. Here the CDR3 DNA reads TGTGCCAGCAGTTCGCGGGGTCGGCCCCCCTACGAGCAGTACTTC. This sequence encodes CASSSRGRPPYEQYF.

The chain carries TRBV28 and TRBJ2-7; 8 bases agree with TRBD2. Germline V lookup: CDR1 MDHEN, CDR2 SYDVKM. Unmatched junction bases numbered 17, after V lost 7 bases and J lost 6 bases. The CDR3 runs 16 residues. Here the CDR3 reads CASTSYPGLDAREQYF. DNA for the CDR3: TGTGCCAGCACCTCATATCCGGGACTAGATGCGCGCGAGCAGTACTTC.

The J gene is TRBJ2-2, the V gene TRBV19, with 7 bases identical to TRBD1. The CDR3 loop spans 15 amino acids. V shed 9 bases and J 1 base; nucleotides not matched to a gene: 8. CDR1 LNHDA and CDR2 SQIVND come from the germline V gene (reference sequence). The DNA for the CDR3 is TGTGCCAGCACAAACAGGGGTGGGAACACCGGGGAGCTGTTTTTT. Translated: CASTNRGGNTGELFF.

The chain carries TRBV7-3 and TRBJ2-2, with TRBD1 as a possible D gene (6 bases). The CDR3 contains 16 residues. V dropped 5 bases and J dropped 1 base, with 14 bases sitting between them. Germline loops: CDR1 SGHTA, CDR2 FQGTGA. The CDR3 DNA is TGTGCCAGCAGCCGGCAATCCAGGGGGAACACCGGGGAGCTGTTTTTT. Translation: CASSRQSRGNTGELFF.

V is TRBV19 and J is TRBJ2-1, with 10 bases identical to TRBD2. Losses at the gene ends were 3 bases for V and 5 bases for J; bases not matched to a gene: 7. CDR1 is LNHDA and CDR2 is SQIVND in the germline V gene (reference sequence). This CDR3 is 16 amino acids long. The CDR3 region is CASSIGGLAVHNEQFF. DNA of the CDR3: TGTGCCAGTAGTATTGGTGGACTAGCGGTTCACAATGAGCAGTTCTTC.

V usage is TRBV5-1 and J usage is TRBJ2-1; 8 bases are shared with TRBD2. The CDR3 contains 14 residues. From germline, CDR1 is SGHRS and CDR2 YFSETQ. The junction had 5 bases not matched to a gene; V was cut back by 2 bases and J by 7 bases. CDR3 DNA: TGCGCCAGCAGCTTTAGCGGGGAAGGGAATGAGCAGTTCTTC. Protein: CASSFSGEGNEQFF.